The subject of this entry is one T cell receptor (beta chain). These data originate in a study of identical twins. MiXCR, applied by TCRdb to the 5' RACE reads, yields one record per CDR3 protein. Here the sample spans approximately 240,000 distinct CDR3 sequences, around 15% being singletons. Germline V gene data show CDR1 as MNHEY and CDR2 as SVGAGI. This CDR3 is built from 14 residues. Trimming removed 1 base from V and 2 bases from J, with 8 bases in between. The donors were all healthy and Caucasian. Sequenced material: memory (CD45RO+) T cells sorted from blood. This TCR derives from a young woman in good health. The chain has TRBV6-5 and TRBJ2-5; D is possibly TRBD2 (5 bases). CDR3 nucleotides: TGTGCCAGCAGTTACTGGGGAGATCAAGAGACCCAGTACTTC. It specifies CASSYWGDQETQYF.